These 4 T cell receptor beta chains were all obtained from the same sample, sequenced in a study of blood T cells in healthy people across ages (dated by TCRdb to about 2015). Libraries came from 5' RACE. The data were produced on an Illumina HiSeq 2500. The second PCR ran for about 7 to 11 cycles and used a J-beta primer mix along with a sample-barcoded 5' primer. The public reads were reprocessed in TCRdb via fastp at Q25 and MiXCR, keeping in-frame beta chains. For every CDR3 protein sequence, its rows merge into one entry that carries the most common genes and DNA. This sample is represented by nearly 1 million distinct CDR3 sequences; 51% of them were singletons. The ten largest clones capture about a fifth of the sample. The sample comprised blood. The source is a woman aged 55-70 years in good health.

In DNA, the CDR3 is TGCAGTGCTAGAGAGCTCGTCTACAATGAGCAGTTCTTC. Protein sequence: CSARELVYNEQFF. This chain links TRBV20-1 with TRBJ2-1; no clear D. This CDR3 is 13 amino acids long. CDR1 is DFQATT, CDR2 SNEGSKA, per germline (reference sequence). Trimming took off 0 bases at V and 3 bases at J, with 6 bases between the two ends.

J is TRBJ2-4 and V is TRBV29-1, with D possibly TRBD1 on 5 matching bases. CDR1 is SQVTM and CDR2 is ANQGSEA in the germline V gene. The V end lost 7 bases, the J end lost 4 bases, and 14 bases lay between the germline ends. The CDR3 extends over 13 amino acids. CDR3 protein: CSASKDRKNIQYF. The CDR3 region has the DNA TGCAGCGCAAGCAAAGACAGAAAAAACATTCAGTACTTC. The full variable domain, its missing parts supplied by reference TRBV29-1 and TRBJ2-4, is SAVISQKPSRDICQRGTSLTIQCQVDSQVTMMFWYRQQPGQSLTLIATANQGSEATYESGFVIDKFPISRPNLTFSTLTVSNMSPEDSSIYLCSASKDRKNIQYFGAGTRLSVL.

This chain joins TRBV20-1 and TRBJ1-5; no definite D call. Trimming took 0 bases from V and 0 from J, leaving 12 bases between them. CDR3 length: 16 amino acids. Germline-derived CDR1 and CDR2 are DFQATT and SNEGSKA (reference sequence). The CDR3 nucleotides read TGCAGTGCTAGAGAGTGGGCGTATAATAGCAATCAGCCCCAGCATTTT. Protein sequence: CSAREWAYNSNQPQHF.

The V call is TRBV3-1, the J call TRBJ2-7, with D uncertain. The CDR3 totals 14 residues. Germline V gene sequence: CDR1 LGHDT, CDR2 YNNKEL (reference sequence). Trimming pared 3 bases from V and 2 bases from J, leaving 11 bases between. For the CDR3, the DNA is TGTGCCAGCAGCCAGGATCCAGAAACCTACGAGCAGTACTTC. Its translation: CASSQDPETYEQYF.